This T cell receptor (beta chain) was captured in a study of T cells in Graves' hyperthyroidism and ophthalmopathy. Amplification yielded TCR beta CDR3 regions, with RNA transcripts as the source. An initial round of RT-PCR targeting the TCR CDR3 relied on the HTBI primer set. Using its own MiXCR run on the multiplex PCR reads, TCRdb lists one record per CDR3 protein. The sample has over 650,000 distinct CDR3 sequences, around 17% seen once. Hyperthyroidism, newly diagnosed and lasting under 2 months, affected patients aged 18 to 65. Lactation, pregnancy, other autoimmune disease or uncontrolled infection led to exclusion of patients. Thyroid ultrasound and orbital computed tomography, with clinical symptoms and serum thyroxine and TRAb, informed diagnoses. The CDR3 is made up of 14 amino acids. Trimming removed 0 bases at V and 2 bases at J, with 8 bases between. Germline V CDR1 and CDR2: SGHTA, FQGNSA.

In its sample, this clonotype was seen many times. The source material was blood. The sequence was obtained from a man in his late teens or twenties with Graves' hyperthyroidism. The gene calls are TRBV7-2 and TRBJ2-7; D unresolved. The CDR3 DNA follows: TGTGCCAGCAGCTTAGCTCTGGGGACCTACGAGCAGTACTTC. It is translated as CASSLALGTYEQYF. Full variable domain (missing parts from reference TRBV7-2 and TRBJ2-7): GAGVSQSPSNKVTEKGKDVELRCDPISGHTALYWYRQSLGQGLEFLIYFQGNSAPDKSGLPSDRFSAERTGGSVSTLTIQRTQQEDSAVYLCASSLALGTYEQYFGPGTRLTVT.